Presented here are 30 T cell receptor beta chains from one specimen sequenced in a study of T cell repertoires in cytomegalovirus infection. TCRdb reprocessed the reads via MiXCR and lists one record per CDR3 protein. The table shows 200,000 to 300,000 distinct CDR3 sequences, with approximately 10% occurring only once. Specimen: PBMCs. Source of these receptors: a human donor in good health (CMV status not recorded). Some clones in this sample may be carry-over from other donors' samples.

The chain carries TRBV7-9 and TRBJ2-2; 8 bases fit TRBD2. V lost 5 bases, J lost 7 bases, and 3 bases stayed unmatched. Per germline, CDR1 SEHNR and CDR2 FQNEAQ (reference sequence). The CDR3 consists of 13 residues. The CDR3, as DNA: TGTGCCAGCAGCCCCAGCGGGGGCGGGGAGCTGTTTTTT. This sequence encodes CASSPSGGGELFF. The variable domain in full, completed from reference TRBV7-9 and TRBJ2-2, reads DTGVSQNPRHKITKRGQNVTFRCDPISEHNRLYWYRQTLGQGPEFLTYFQNEAQLEKSRLLSDRFSAERPKGSFSTLEIQRTEQGDSAMYLCASSPSGGGELFFGEGSRLTVL.

The V call is TRBV7-9, the J call TRBJ1-6; 7 nucleotides line up with TRBD1. The CDR3 spans 14 residues. J lost 10 bases, V lost 0 bases, and 3 bases had no gene match. The germline V gene encodes CDR1 SEHNR and CDR2 FQNEAQ (reference sequence). The CDR3 is CASSLAGGWSPLHF. The CDR3 nucleotides are TGTGCCAGCAGCTTAGCAGGGGGCTGGTCACCCCTCCACTTT. The whole variable domain, remainder taken from reference TRBV7-9 and TRBJ1-6, is DTGVSQNPRHKITKRGQNVTFRCDPISEHNRLYWYRQTLGQGPEFLTYFQNEAQLEKSRLLSDRFSAERPKGSFSTLEIQRTEQGDSAMYLCASSLAGGWSPLHFGNGTRLTVT.

The chain carries TRBV28 and TRBJ2-1; a possible D gene is TRBD1 (5 bases). Trimming stripped 2 bases from V and 14 bases from J, with 13 bases between. The CDR3 has 12 amino acids. Germline V gene lookup returns CDR1 MDHEN and CDR2 SYDVKM. CDR3 bases: TGTGCCAGCAGTTTAAAAGTGGGGCCGAAGTTCTTC. This codes for CASSLKVGPKFF.

This clonotype has more than one count but fewer than ten. The rearrangement uses TRBV9 and TRBJ2-1, with 14 bases aligning to TRBD2. Trimming removed 3 bases from V and 8 bases from J; junction bases left unmatched: 4. The germline V gene encodes CDR1 SGDLS and CDR2 YYNGEE. CDR3 length equals 15 residues. The CDR3 spells CASSETSGGADEQFF. The CDR3 coding sequence is TGTGCCAGCAGCGAGACTAGCGGGGGGGCGGATGAGCAGTTCTTC.

The table lists this clonotype with many counts. CDR3 loop: CASSLAGTEKNEKLFF. The CDR3 nucleotides read TGTGCCAGCAGCTTAGCGGGGACAGAGAAGAATGAAAAACTGTTTTTT. The chain links TRBV7-2 to TRBJ1-4; 7 positions match TRBD1. CDR1 and CDR2 from the germline V gene are SGHTA and FQGNSA. The CDR3 has 16 amino acids. V dropped 0 bases and J dropped 5; count of bases not matched to a gene: 6.

This clonotype was seen repeatedly, ten times or more. The chain combines TRBV14 with TRBJ1-1, with D perhaps TRBD1 (5 bases). The V end lost 0 bases, the J end lost 1 base, and 9 bases lay between the germline ends. Germline V gene data show CDR1 as SGHDN and CDR2 as FVKESK. The CDR3 covers 15 residues. The CDR3 here is CASSQDQGSNTEAFF. CDR3 DNA: TGTGCCAGCAGCCAAGATCAGGGCTCGAACACTGAAGCTTTCTTT. The whole variable domain, remainder taken from reference TRBV14 and TRBJ1-1, is EAGVTQFPSHSVIEKGQTVTLRCDPISGHDNLYWYRRVMGKEIKFLLHFVKESKQDESGMPNNRFLAERTGGTYSTLKVQPAELEDSGVYFCASSQDQGSNTEAFFGQGTRLTVV.

The rearrangement links TRBV7-9 to TRBJ1-1; D might be TRBD1 (5 bases). This CDR3 contains 19 residues. Germline values: CDR1 SEHNR, CDR2 FQNEAQ (reference sequence). Trimming took off 0 bases at V and 2 bases at J, with 22 bases between the two ends. As DNA, the CDR3 is TGTGCCAGCAGCTTAGCGCGTGGGGTTGGAGGGCAGGGAAACACTGAAGCTTTCTTT. It is translated as CASSLARGVGGQGNTEAFF.

This clonotype was picked up many times. The gene calls are TRBV7-6 and TRBJ2-2, with 7 nucleotides matching TRBD1. V gave up 9 bases and J gave up 5 bases; unmatched junction bases: 9. This CDR3 is built from 14 residues. CDR1 and CDR2 from the germline V gene are SGHVS and FNYEAQ. CDR3: CASRTGQATGELFF. In DNA, the CDR3 is TGTGCCAGTAGGACAGGCCAGGCTACCGGGGAGCTGTTTTTT.

This clonotype occurred many times. The chain recombines TRBV7-2 with TRBJ2-1, with D perhaps TRBD2 (7 bases). The CDR3 covers 17 residues. Trimming removed 0 bases from V and 3 bases from J, with 15 bases in between. Germline V gives CDR1 SGHTA, CDR2 FQGNSA. The DNA for the CDR3 is TGTGCCAGCAGCTTAGCGCTGGGGGGGGGCAGCTACAATGAGCAGTTCTTC. Its translation: CASSLALGGGSYNEQFF.

V and J are TRBV7-2 and TRBJ1-6; D is ambiguous. Per germline, CDR1 SGHTA and CDR2 FQGNSA. Trimming shortened V by 5 bases and J by 9 bases, and 14 bases separated the two germline ends. The CDR3 totals 14 residues. CDR3 nucleotide sequence: TGTGCCAGCAGCCAAACGCGATCCGGTTCACCCCTCCACTTT. As protein: CASSQTRSGSPLHF. The full variable domain, in which reference TRBV7-2 and TRBJ1-6 provide the parts outside the CDR3, is GAGVSQSPSNKVTEKGKDVELRCDPISGHTALYWYRQSLGQGLEFLIYFQGNSAPDKSGLPSDRFSAERTGGSVSTLTIQRTQQEDSAVYLCASSQTRSGSPLHFGNGTRLTVT.

This clonotype was counted between two and nine times. V usage is TRBV6-1 and J usage is TRBJ1-6, with 10 bases identical to TRBD1. Per the germline V gene, CDR1 is MNHNS and CDR2 is SASEGT. J was trimmed by 7 bases and V by 8 bases; bases with no gene match: 8. The CDR3 covers 15 residues. The chain's CDR3 is CASSDRTGGNSPLHF. The CDR3 DNA follows: TGTGCCAGCTCAGACCGGACAGGGGGGAATTCACCCCTCCACTTT.

This clonotype showed up many times. This chain connects TRBV7-2 to TRBJ2-1; unclear D gene. The CDR3 extends over 23 amino acids. From germline, CDR1 is SGHTA and CDR2 FQGNSA. Trimming pared 1 base from V and 1 base from J, leaving 32 bases between. For the CDR3, the DNA is TGTGCCAGCAGCTTAGGGCCAAGGCTTAGAACCCCTAGTAGTAGCAGTTCCTACAATGAGCAGTTCTTC. Translated, it gives CASSLGPRLRTPSSSSSYNEQFF.

This clonotype was counted ten times or more. The rearrangement uses TRBV5-6 and TRBJ2-3, with 11 bases matching TRBD2. Germline loops: CDR1 SGHDT, CDR2 YYEEEE. J gave up 8 bases and V 4 bases, and 15 bases lay outside the gene matches. The CDR3 contains 17 residues. CDR3 amino acids: CASSRIPTSGRIGTQYF. Here the CDR3 DNA reads TGTGCCAGCAGCCGTATTCCAACTAGCGGGAGAATTGGTACGCAGTATTTT. Looking up the rest from reference TRBV5-6 and TRBJ2-3 gives the full variable domain: DAGVTQSPTHLIKTRGQQVTLRCSPKSGHDTVSWYQQALGQGPQFIFQYYEEEERQRGNFPDRFSGHQFPNYSSELNVNALLLGDSALYLCASSRIPTSGRIGTQYFGPGTRLTVL.

This clonotype was counted ten times or more. V usage is TRBV7-2 and J usage is TRBJ2-7; unclear D gene. The CDR3 consists of 15 residues. Trimming took off 3 bases at V and 4 bases at J, with 16 bases between the two ends. CDR1 and CDR2 (germline): SGHTA, FQGNSA. CDR3 protein: CASSFSQVVTYEQYF. The CDR3 nucleotides read TGTGCCAGCAGCTTCTCTCAGGTGGTTACTTACGAGCAGTACTTC. Using reference TRBV7-2 and TRBJ2-7 for the parts outside the CDR3, the full variable domain is GAGVSQSPSNKVTEKGKDVELRCDPISGHTALYWYRQSLGQGLEFLIYFQGNSAPDKSGLPSDRFSAERTGGSVSTLTIQRTQQEDSAVYLCASSFSQVVTYEQYFGPGTRLTVT.

At least ten counts were recorded for this clonotype. This chain connects TRBV7-2 to TRBJ2-7; D ambiguous. This CDR3 comprises 11 residues. Germline V gene data show CDR1 as SGHTA and CDR2 as FQGNSA. Trimming cost V 0 bases and J 7 bases, with 4 bases left between them. CDR3 nucleotides: TGTGCCAGCAGCTTAGCGCAAGAGCAGTACTTC. This gives the protein CASSLAQEQYF.

This clonotype was counted at least ten times. This chain joins TRBV7-2 and TRBJ1-1, with TRBD1 matching over 7 bases. The V segment lost 5 bases and the J segment 3 bases; nucleotides outside the gene matches: 6. The CDR3 has 14 amino acids. The germline CDR1 and CDR2 sequences are SGHTA and FQGNSA. In DNA, the CDR3 is TGTGCCAGCAGCAGACAGGGAGGCGACACTGAAGCTTTCTTT. Residues: CASSRQGGDTEAFF.

This clonotype has more than one count but fewer than ten. This chain links TRBV28 with TRBJ1-1; TRBD1 aligns across 7 bases. The CDR3 extends over 15 amino acids. Germline V lookup: CDR1 MDHEN, CDR2 SYDVKM. V trimming: 5 bases; J trimming: 0 bases; junction bases outside the gene matches: 6. The CDR3 DNA sequence: TGTGCCAGCAGTATTGGGACAGTGATGAACACTGAAGCTTTCTTT. It specifies CASSIGTVMNTEAFF.

This rearrangement joins TRBV4-3 to TRBJ2-1, with 14 positions matching TRBD2. The germline gives CDR1 LGHNA, CDR2 YSLEER. Unmatched junction bases numbered 5, after V lost 4 bases and J lost 9 bases. The CDR3 has 15 amino acids. Written as DNA, the CDR3 is TGCGCCAGCAGCCTTGGACTAGCGGGAGGTAGTGAGCAGTTCTTC. Protein: CASSLGLAGGSEQFF.

V is TRBV28 and J is TRBJ1-5, with D possibly TRBD1 on 6 matching bases. The V and J ends lost 1 base and 3 bases respectively, with 16 bases between them. There are 17 residues in the CDR3. Germline loops: CDR1 MDHEN, CDR2 SYDVKM. The CDR3 bases are TGTGCCAGCAGTTTATATCCAGGGACACCCTCCAATCAGCCCCAGCATTTT. It encodes CASSLYPGTPSNQPQHF.

The chain recombines TRBV20-1 with TRBJ2-5, with 10 nucleotides matching TRBD2. The ends lost 0 bases at V and 0 bases at J; junction bases unmatched: 4. The germline V gene encodes CDR1 DFQATT and CDR2 SNEGSKA (reference sequence). The length of the CDR3 is 16 residues. The DNA of the CDR3 is TGCAGTGCTAGAGATTGGACTAGCGGTTACCAAGAGACCCAGTACTTC. Translated: CSARDWTSGYQETQYF.

This clonotype was counted many times. In DNA form, the CDR3 reads TGTGCCAGCAGCTTAGGGGGGGCCCAAGAGACCCAGTACTTC. It codes for CASSLGGAQETQYF. The chain is built from TRBV7-2 and TRBJ2-5; the D call may be TRBD1 or TRBD2 (6 bases each). Looked up from germline, CDR1 is SGHTA and CDR2 is FQGNSA. The CDR3 length is 14 residues. Deletions cut 1 base from V and 1 base from J, with 7 bases between.

The genes are TRBV11-2 and TRBJ1-1; TRBD1 matches 11 bases. The CDR3 consists of 14 residues. V was pared by 4 bases and J by 7 bases, with 5 bases of the junction left unmatched. Germline values: CDR1 SGHAT, CDR2 FQNNGV. In DNA form, the CDR3 reads TGTGCCAGCAGCTCACGGACAGGGGGCGTTGAAGCTTTCTTT. It encodes CASSSRTGGVEAFF.

This clonotype was seen ten or more times. The rearrangement links TRBV7-4 to TRBJ2-5; TRBD1 matches 9 bases. The germline gives CDR1 SGHVT, CDR2 SQSDAQ. The ends lost 2 bases at V and 2 bases at J; junction bases unmatched: 6. The CDR3 extends over 16 amino acids. CDR3 DNA sequence: TGTGCCAGCAGCTTACGGGCCGGGACAGGGCAAGAGACCCAGTACTTC. As protein: CASSLRAGTGQETQYF.

This clonotype was recorded many times. The V gene is TRBV7-2, the J gene TRBJ1-3; D uncertain. This CDR3 comprises 14 residues. V dropped 5 bases and J dropped 0 bases, with 8 bases sitting between them. Germline CDR1 reads SGHTA; CDR2 reads FQGNSA. The CDR3, as DNA: TGTGCCAGCAGCCTTACCAACTCTGGAAACACCATATATTTT. Residues: CASSLTNSGNTIYF.

This clonotype was recorded many times. This chain uses TRBV11-2 with TRBJ2-1; 9 bases agree with TRBD2. Germline CDR1 is SGHAT and CDR2 is FQNNGV. The CDR3 is made up of 15 amino acids. V shed 0 bases, J shed 10 bases, and the junction held 7 bases outside the gene matches. The CDR3 bases are TGTGCCAGCAGCTTAGAACTAGCGGGTCTTGGGGAGCAGTTCTTC. The encoded protein is CASSLELAGLGEQFF. Together with reference TRBV11-2 and TRBJ2-1, the CDR3 gives the full variable domain: EAGVAQSPRYKIIEKRQSVAFWCNPISGHATLYWYQQILGQGPKLLIQFQNNGVVDDSQLPKDRFSAERLKGVDSTLKIQPAKLEDSAVYLCASSLELAGLGEQFFGPGTRLTVL.

In this sample, this clonotype turned up many times. The rearrangement joins TRBV7-2 to TRBJ2-5; 8 bases fit TRBD2. Trimming at V came to 5 bases and at J to 7 bases, leaving 6 bases not matched to a gene. The CDR3 extends over 13 amino acids. CDR1 is SGHTA, CDR2 FQGNSA, per germline. Here the CDR3 DNA reads TGTGCCAGCAGCGGCGGGGGGAAATGGACCCAGTACTTC. Its protein is CASSGGGKWTQYF.

This clonotype was recorded at least ten times. The gene calls are TRBV7-2 and TRBJ1-6, with 7 positions matching TRBD1. The CDR3 sequence is 17 residues long. CDR1 is SGHTA, CDR2 FQGNSA, per germline. The ends lost 2 bases at V and 3 bases at J; junction bases unmatched: 7. This chain's CDR3 is CASSLIGRQGYNSPLHF. The CDR3, as DNA: TGTGCCAGCAGCTTAATTGGGCGACAGGGCTATAATTCACCCCTCCACTTT. The variable domain in full, with the rest retrieved from reference TRBV7-2 and TRBJ1-6, is GAGVSQSPSNKVTEKGKDVELRCDPISGHTALYWYRQSLGQGLEFLIYFQGNSAPDKSGLPSDRFSAERTGGSVSTLTIQRTQQEDSAVYLCASSLIGRQGYNSPLHFGNGTRLTVT.

This clonotype came up many times. The gene calls are TRBV7-2 and TRBJ2-7; D gene unclear. Germline loops: CDR1 SGHTA, CDR2 FQGNSA. This CDR3 has 13 residues. V dropped 5 bases and J dropped 7 bases, with 15 bases sitting between them. The CDR3 DNA is TGTGCCAGCAGCCCGCGGACGGAACGGGAGCAGTACTTC. It specifies CASSPRTEREQYF.

This clonotype was observed a handful of times. The V gene is TRBV29-1, the J gene TRBJ2-1, with 8 bases aligning to TRBD1. CDR3 length: 18 residues. V lost 1 base to trimming and J lost 7 bases; unmatched junction nucleotides: 18. The germline gives CDR1 SQVTM, CDR2 ANQGSEA. The CDR3 reads CSVEGSSGGQGAKNEQFF. CDR3 sequence (DNA): TGCAGCGTTGAAGGAAGTAGCGGTGGGCAGGGGGCGAAAAATGAGCAGTTCTTC.

This clonotype was counted at least ten times. The rearrangement uses TRBV12-3 or TRBV12-4 and TRBJ2-3; D call uncertain. The CDR3 has 14 amino acids. V lost 5 bases to trimming and J lost 3 bases, with 12 bases between them. CDR3 residues: CASSPGPPTDTQYF. In DNA, the CDR3 is TGTGCCAGCAGTCCCGGCCCGCCGACAGATACGCAGTATTTT.